This entry lists 14 T cell receptor beta chains sequenced from one sample in a study of control samples from healthy donors and cancer patients. The method was immunoSEQ multiplex PCR; TCRdb's version includes in-frame clones alone and lacks a portion of them. The repertoire has more than 120,000 clones, 91% of them found once; the top ten carry approximately 3.4%. Sequenced input: blood. The source of these receptors is a man aged 25 to 40 in good health.

This chain links TRBV6-1 with TRBJ2-4, with TRBD1 as a possible D gene (6 bases). The V gene's germline CDR1 is MNHNS and CDR2 SASEGT. The CDR3 runs to 13 residues. V dropped 2 bases and J dropped 7 bases, with 9 bases sitting between them. Written as DNA, the CDR3 is TGTGCCAGCAGTGAAAGTAGGGGGAACATTCAGTACTTC. This codes for CASSESRGNIQYF.

V gene TRBV29-1 combines with J gene TRBJ2-4; 7 bases fit TRBD2. V shed 7 bases, J shed 3 bases, and the junction held 9 bases outside the gene matches. The germline gives CDR1 SQVTM, CDR2 ANQGSEA. The CDR3 length is 14 residues. For the CDR3, the DNA is TGCAGCGCCCTCGGGGGGACTCTCAAAAACATTCAGTACTTC. It translates to CSALGGTLKNIQYF.

The chain joins TRBV12-3 or TRBV12-4 to TRBJ2-7; D remains unclear. V lost 4 bases and J lost 0, with 4 bases in between. The CDR3 is 12 residues long. The chain's CDR3 is CASSSNSYEQYF. In nucleotides, the CDR3 is TGTGCCAGCAGTTCCAACTCCTACGAGCAGTACTTC.

This sequence joins TRBV5-1 and TRBJ2-1, with 9 bases identical to TRBD2. The V gene end was trimmed by 1 base and the J gene end by 3 bases; junction bases not matched to a gene: 11. Germline CDR1 and CDR2: SGHRS and YFSETQ. The CDR3 sequence is 18 residues long. The chain's CDR3 is CASSLLPVSGGIYNEQFF. CDR3 coding DNA: TGCGCCAGCAGCTTGCTTCCAGTGAGCGGGGGGATCTACAATGAGCAGTTCTTC.

Comment on this clone: Other DNA sequences in this specimen translate into the identical CDR3. The chain joins TRBV9 to TRBJ2-7, with 10 bases matching TRBD2. The CDR3 runs 15 residues. J was trimmed by 0 bases and V by 0 bases; bases with no gene match: 0. Germline CDR1 SGDLS, CDR2 YYNGEE. Written as DNA, the CDR3 is TGTGCCAGCAGCGTAGGACTAGCGGGCTCCTACGAGCAGTACTTC. This gives the protein CASSVGLAGSYEQYF.

This clone was seen once. V is TRBV6-5 and J is TRBJ1-6, with D uncertain. The CDR3 is 12 amino acids. Germline V gene data show CDR1 as MNHEY and CDR2 as SVGAGI. V lost 3 bases to trimming and J lost 9 bases, with 6 bases between them. CDR3 DNA: TGTGCCAGCAGTTATCCGGGTTCACCCCTCCACTTT. The encoded protein is CASSYPGSPLHF.

The rearrangement links TRBV11-2 to TRBJ2-3; a possible D gene is TRBD1 (6 bases). This CDR3 comprises 16 residues. Germline-derived CDR1 and CDR2 are SGHAT and FQNNGV. The germline V and J ends were trimmed by 3 bases and 2 bases, with 15 bases remaining between them. In DNA form, the CDR3 reads TGTGCCAGCAGCTTGAGAAGCTGGGACACCACAGATACGCAGTATTTT. This gives the protein CASSLRSWDTTDTQYF.

The J gene is TRBJ1-1, the V gene TRBV20-1; D remains ambiguous. Germline CDR1 DFQATT, CDR2 SNEGSKA (reference sequence). With 5 bases removed from V and 6 bases from J, the gap between germline ends came to 10 bases. The CDR3 loop spans 11 amino acids. CDR3 nucleotide sequence: TGCAGTGCTGGACGTCCCCCTGAAGCTTTCTTT. As protein: CSAGRPPEAFF.

The chain employs TRBV9 and TRBJ1-2, with unresolved D. Deletions cut 0 bases from V and 4 bases from J, with 22 bases between. This CDR3 has 18 amino acids. CDR1 SGDLS and CDR2 YYNGEE come from the germline V gene. The CDR3 region has the DNA TGTGCCAGCAGCGTAGGCATTGGAACAGAGGGATACGGCTATGGCTACACCTTC. It yields the protein CASSVGIGTEGYGYGYTF.

The rearrangement uses TRBV2 and TRBJ2-1; TRBD2 agrees at 12 bases. The germline V gene has CDR1 SNHLY and CDR2 FYNNEI. Trimming took 6 bases from V and 6 from J; bases not matched to a gene: 6. This CDR3 has 15 amino acids. Here the CDR3 reads CASRNLAGGPNEQFF. The CDR3 bases are TGTGCCAGCAGAAACCTAGCGGGGGGGCCCAATGAGCAGTTCTTC.

This chain uses TRBV4-1 with TRBJ1-4; D gene uncertain. The CDR3 is 13 amino acids. Germline V gene data show CDR1 as MGHRA and CDR2 as YSYEKL. The germline V and J ends were trimmed by 0 bases and 7 bases, with 6 bases remaining between them. The CDR3 DNA is TGCGCCAGCAGCCAAGATGCCGGTGAAAAACTGTTTTTT. This gives the protein CASSQDAGEKLFF.

The chain is built from TRBV6-5 and TRBJ1-3; D is perhaps TRBD1 (6 bases). With 8 bases removed from V and 8 bases from J, the gap between germline ends came to 13 bases. This CDR3 spans 12 amino acids. From germline, CDR1 is MNHEY and CDR2 SVGAGI. This CDR3 is CASATGTDTIYF. The CDR3 nucleotides are TGTGCCAGCGCTACAGGGACGGACACCATATATTTT.

The chain carries TRBV5-1 and TRBJ1-1; 9 nucleotides line up with TRBD1. Germline V CDR1 and CDR2: SGHRS, YFSETQ. The CDR3 consists of 15 residues. Trimming removed 4 bases from V and 1 base from J; junction bases left unmatched: 5. The chain's CDR3 is CASSLRTGANTEAFF. CDR3 DNA sequence: TGCGCCAGCAGCCTCAGGACAGGGGCGAACACTGAAGCTTTCTTT.

The V gene is TRBV7-3, the J gene TRBJ1-1; maybe TRBD1 (5 bases). Germline CDR1 SGHTA, CDR2 FQGTGA. The length of the CDR3 is 13 residues. V lost 1 base, J lost 9 bases, and 12 bases lay in between. The CDR3 reads CASSLNRQGKAFF. The CDR3 DNA reads as TGTGCCAGCAGCTTAAATAGGCAGGGTAAAGCTTTCTTT.